The rows below give T cell receptor beta chains drawn from one sample of a study of shared clonotypes between healthy human individuals. Some clones are missing from TCRdb's copy, which holds only in-frame ones; the method was immunoSEQ multiplex PCR. The sample shows roughly 2.2 million clones, more than 80% of them seen only once. Sequenced input: naive CD4+ T cells from PBMCs. Receptor source: a man aged 18 to 30 in good health. Some clones in this sample may be carry-over from other donors' samples. Each CDR3 is given with its conserved first and last residue. Fields, in order: V gene, CDR3 length, J gene, CDR3 protein.

v_gene: TRBV9; len: 13; j_gene: TRBJ1-1; CDR3aa: CASSPSTGLEAFF
v_gene: TRBV13; len: 15; j_gene: TRBJ1-2; CDR3aa: CASSRQTGRNYGYTF
v_gene: TRBV9; len: 13; j_gene: TRBJ1-1; CDR3aa: CASSADGNTEAFF
v_gene: TRBV5-4; len: 14; j_gene: TRBJ2-3; CDR3aa: CASSLGLATDTQYF
v_gene: TRBV5-1; len: 14; j_gene: TRBJ1-4; CDR3aa: CASSFRVPNEKLFF
v_gene: TRBV5-1; len: 15; j_gene: TRBJ2-5; CDR3aa: CASSRGGTPEETQYF
v_gene: TRBV9; len: 17; j_gene: TRBJ1-2; CDR3aa: CASSPSGVGTANYGYTF
v_gene: TRBV5-1; len: 15; j_gene: TRBJ2-1; CDR3aa: CASSLRAGAYNEQFF
v_gene: TRBV5-1; len: 16; j_gene: TRBJ1-4; CDR3aa: CASSLNPSAFGEKLFF
v_gene: TRBV13; len: 13; j_gene: TRBJ2-7; CDR3aa: CASTQFRSYEQYF
v_gene: TRBV28; len: 12; j_gene: TRBJ2-2; CDR3aa: CASSLINGELFF
v_gene: TRBV6-5; len: 14; j_gene: TRBJ1-2; CDR3aa: CASSYIAQSYGYTF
v_gene: TRBV7-9; len: 15; j_gene: TRBJ2-3; CDR3aa: CASSFYTPLTDTQYF
v_gene: TRBV28; len: 15; j_gene: TRBJ2-2; CDR3aa: CASSFWRDPTGELFF
v_gene: TRBV6-5; len: 14; j_gene: TRBJ1-1; CDR3aa: CASSRAGGTTEAFF
v_gene: TRBV25-1; len: 15; j_gene: TRBJ2-7; CDR3aa: CASSELGTVAYEQYF
v_gene: TRBV5-8; len: 14; j_gene: TRBJ1-2; CDR3aa: CASSSQGPPHGYTF
v_gene: TRBV7-2; len: 13; j_gene: TRBJ2-1; CDR3aa: CASSRDTLNEQFF
v_gene: TRBV25-1; len: 13; j_gene: TRBJ1-4; CDR3aa: CASSESWVEKLFF
v_gene: TRBV5-4; len: 18; j_gene: TRBJ2-1; CDR3aa: CASSLGQGASSSYNEQFF
v_gene: TRBV27; len: 15; j_gene: TRBJ2-7; CDR3aa: CASSLELGLPYEQYF
v_gene: TRBV28; len: 14; j_gene: TRBJ2-2; CDR3aa: CASSFGQYTGELFF
v_gene: TRBV28; len: 15; j_gene: TRBJ2-7; CDR3aa: CASSSPGLAISEQYF